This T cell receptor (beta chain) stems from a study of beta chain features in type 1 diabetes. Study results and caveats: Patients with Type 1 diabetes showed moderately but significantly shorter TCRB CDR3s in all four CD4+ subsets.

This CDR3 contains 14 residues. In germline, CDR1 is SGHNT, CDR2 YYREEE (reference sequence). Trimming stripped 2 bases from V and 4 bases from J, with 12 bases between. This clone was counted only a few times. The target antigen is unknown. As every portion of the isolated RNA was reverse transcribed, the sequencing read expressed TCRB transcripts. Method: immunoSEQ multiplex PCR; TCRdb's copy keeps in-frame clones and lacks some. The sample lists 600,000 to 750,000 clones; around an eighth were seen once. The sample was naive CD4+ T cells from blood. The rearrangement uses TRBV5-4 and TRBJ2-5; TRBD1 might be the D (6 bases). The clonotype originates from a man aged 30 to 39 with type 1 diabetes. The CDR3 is CASSLSTGRETQYF. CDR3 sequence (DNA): TGTGCCAGCAGCTTATCAACAGGGAGAGAGACCCAGTACTTC.